Listed below are T cell receptor beta chains from one sample, sequenced in a study of cytomegalovirus exposure and HLA in healthy donors. This table comes from immunoSEQ multiplex PCR, and its TCRdb copy is limited to in-frame clones, with some not included. The sample yields approximately 95,000 clones, about four fifths seen once. Sequencing input: PBMCs. The receptor set was obtained from a woman aged 65 to 85 in good health and CMV-seropositive. Each CDR3 is given with its conserved first and last residue. Fields, in order: clone size, V gene, CDR3 length, D gene, J gene, CDR3 protein, CDR3 DNA. A D gene is named only where the DNA matches it firmly. Not every row has a clone size; where given, it reads once, few, many or a size class.

-	TRBV7-9	15	-	TRBJ1-4	CASSFGGDLNEKLFF	TGTGCCAGCAGCTTTGGAGGGGACCTTAATGAAAAACTGTTTTTT
-	TRBV14	15	-	TRBJ1-3	CASSQGFLSGNTIYF	TGTGCCAGCAGCCAGGGCTTTCTCTCTGGAAACACCATATATTTT
few	TRBV9	15	TRBD2	TRBJ2-1	CASSVGTSGYNEQFF	TGTGCCAGCAGCGTAGGGACTAGCGGGTACAATGAGCAGTTCTTC
-	TRBV28	13	TRBD1	TRBJ2-7	CASSLRGQGQQYF	TGTGCCAGCAGTTTACGGGGACAGGGCCAGCAGTACTTC
-	TRBV30	15	TRBD1	TRBJ2-2	CAWRRQGVNTGELFF	TGTGCCTGGAGAAGACAGGGGGTGAACACCGGGGAGCTGTTTTTT
once	TRBV7-8	16	TRBD2	TRBJ2-1	CASSPRPSGSYNEQFF	TGTGCCAGCAGCCCCCGGCCTAGCGGGAGCTACAATGAGCAGTTCTTC
once	TRBV6-1	15	TRBD2	TRBJ2-7	CASLRTSGRSYEQYF	TGTGCCAGCCTTCGGACTAGCGGGAGGTCCTACGAGCAGTACTTC
-	TRBV10-2	15	TRBD2	TRBJ2-3	CASRAGLAGADTQYF	TGCGCCAGCAGGGCGGGACTAGCGGGAGCAGATACGCAGTATTTT
-	TRBV5-4	14	-	TRBJ1-5	CASSLGQGGQPQHF	TGTGCCAGCAGCTTGGGCCAGGGTGGACAGCCCCAGCATTTT
-	TRBV19	16	TRBD1	TRBJ1-5	CASSQGTGIGNQPQHF	TGTGCCAGTAGCCAAGGGACAGGGATTGGCAATCAGCCCCAGCATTTT
-	TRBV21-1	16	-	TRBJ2-7	CASSKGGQGVSYEQYF	TGTGCCAGCAGCAAAGGGGGACAGGGTGTTTCCTACGAGCAGTACTTC
-	TRBV19	16	TRBD1	TRBJ1-5	CASSTSGTGEAQPQHF	TGTGCCAGTAGTACTAGCGGGACAGGGGAGGCTCAGCCCCAGCATTTT
-	TRBV28	17	-	TRBJ2-7	CASSLTPGVAQSYEQYF	TGTGCCAGCAGTTTAACCCCCGGAGTAGCGCAGTCCTACGAGCAGTACTTC
-	TRBV5-4	14	-	TRBJ1-2	CASSSGGVADGYTF	TGTGCCAGCAGCTCGGGTGGGGTAGCGGACGGCTACACCTTC
once	TRBV13	16	TRBD1	TRBJ2-3	CASSLKRQGYTDTQYF	TGTGCCAGCAGCTTGAAAAGACAGGGGTACACAGATACGCAGTATTTT
once	TRBV4-2	16	-	TRBJ2-2	CASSQATGLGSGELFF	TGTGCCAGCAGCCAAGCGACAGGTCTGGGTTCCGGGGAGCTGTTTTTT
-	TRBV28	12	-	TRBJ2-7	CASSTGGWEQYF	TGTGCCAGCAGCACCGGTGGTTGGGAGCAGTACTTC
-	TRBV7-9	15	-	TRBJ1-4	CASSYTQANNEKLFF	TGTGCCAGCAGCTATACACAGGCGAATAATGAAAAACTGTTTTTT
-	TRBV7-9	12	-	TRBJ1-2	CASSFGGRGYTF	TGTGCCAGCAGCTTTGGAGGGCGAGGCTACACCTTC
-	TRBV21-1	17	-	TRBJ2-5	CASSPRTDRVYQETQYF	TGTGCCAGCAGCCCCCGGACGGACAGGGTATACCAAGAGACCCAGTACTTC
few	TRBV30	15	TRBD2	TRBJ2-7	CAWSGIGTSGRQQYF	TGTGCCTGGAGTGGGATAGGGACTAGCGGGAGGCAGCAGTACTTC
-	TRBV11-1	17	TRBD2	TRBJ2-5	CASSLWTSGRAGETQYF	TGTGCCAGCAGCTTATGGACTAGCGGGAGGGCCGGGGAGACCCAGTACTTC
-	TRBV10-3	13	TRBD2	TRBJ2-7	CAITSGTNYEQYF	TGTGCCATCACTTCCGGGACTAACTACGAGCAGTACTTC
-	TRBV7-9	16	-	TRBJ2-3	CASSYPGGGGTDTQYF	TGTGCCAGCAGCTACCCCGGAGGGGGCGGCACAGATACGCAGTATTTT
-	TRBV9	15	TRBD2	TRBJ2-3	CASSISGTFTDTQYF	TGTGCCAGCAGCATTAGCGGGACCTTCACAGATACGCAGTATTTT
once	TRBV7-3	15	-	TRBJ2-2	CASSLNPGSGGELFF	TGTGCCAGCAGCTTAAATCCAGGGTCAGGCGGGGAGCTGTTTTTT
-	TRBV19	13	-	TRBJ1-4	CASSQGFNEKLFF	TGTGCCAGTTCCCAGGGTTTCAATGAAAAACTGTTTTTT
-	TRBV29-1	14	TRBD1	TRBJ1-2	CSVGGTELNYGYTF	TGCAGCGTGGGCGGGACAGAGCTTAACTATGGCTACACCTTC
-	TRBV7-3	15	TRBD2	TRBJ2-1	CASSPGGRAYNEQFF	TGTGCCAGCAGCCCGGGAGGGAGGGCCTACAATGAGCAGTTCTTC
-	TRBV9	14	-	TRBJ2-1	CASSGESSYNEQFF	TGTGCCAGCAGCGGTGAGAGCTCCTACAATGAGCAGTTCTTC
-	TRBV6-6	13	-	TRBJ1-4	CASSRSGGEKLFF	TGTGCCAGCAGCCGGTCGGGTGGTGAAAAACTGTTTTTT
-	TRBV7-9	16	TRBD2	TRBJ2-2	CASSSQRGSNTGELFF	TGTGCCAGCAGCTCCCAGCGGGGTTCGAACACCGGGGAGCTGTTTTTT
-	TRBV28	14	-	TRBJ1-5	CASSLQGFDQPQHF	TGTGCCAGCAGTTTACAGGGTTTTGATCAGCCCCAGCATTTT
-	TRBV28	16	-	TRBJ2-2	CASSPVVAASTGELFF	TGTGCCAGCAGTCCCGTGGTAGCTGCCTCCACCGGGGAGCTGTTTTTT
-	TRBV27	17	-	TRBJ2-1	CASTKRKGAINYNEQFF	TGTGCCAGCACGAAAAGGAAGGGAGCTATAAACTACAATGAGCAGTTCTTC
-	TRBV13	14	TRBD1	TRBJ1-2	CASSAPGTVTGYTF	TGTGCCAGCAGCGCTCCGGGGACAGTAACCGGCTACACCTTC
-	TRBV10-3	13	-	TRBJ1-1	CAIRRDLNTEAFF	TGTGCCATCAGGCGGGACCTCAACACTGAAGCTTTCTTT
-	TRBV4-1	14	-	TRBJ2-7	CASSQPGTLYEQYF	TGCGCCAGCAGCCAACCCGGGACTCTCTACGAGCAGTACTTC
-	TRBV6-5	16	-	TRBJ2-2	CASSSLGGDLTGELFF	TGTGCCAGCAGTTCCCTCGGGGGAGACCTCACCGGGGAGCTGTTTTTT
-	TRBV7-9	14	-	TRBJ2-1	CASSLGQGLNEQFF	TGTGCCAGCAGCTTAGGGCAGGGGTTGAATGAGCAGTTCTTC
-	TRBV10-1	14	TRBD2	TRBJ2-7	CASPAGETTYEQYF	TGCGCCAGCCCAGCGGGAGAAACCACCTACGAGCAGTACTTC
-	TRBV29-1	14	-	TRBJ2-5	CSVVRQIFQETQYF	TGCAGCGTTGTACGACAGATCTTCCAAGAGACCCAGTACTTC
-	TRBV7-9	14	TRBD1	TRBJ2-5	CASSSTGGRETQYF	TGTGCCAGCAGCTCTACAGGGGGCCGGGAGACCCAGTACTTC
few	TRBV4-1	14	TRBD1	TRBJ2-7	CASGVGQGTGEQYF	TGCGCCAGCGGAGTAGGACAGGGTACAGGAGAGCAGTACTTC
-	TRBV19	17	-	TRBJ1-6	CASSIDLPRGYNSPLHF	TGTGCCAGTAGTATAGATCTGCCCCGCGGTTATAATTCACCCCTCCACTTT
-	TRBV27	14	-	TRBJ2-1	CASSIDGAYNEQFF	TGTGCCAGCAGTATCGACGGGGCCTACAATGAGCAGTTCTTC
-	TRBV5-8	12	-	TRBJ2-5	CASSTTGETQYF	TGTGCCAGCAGCACAACAGGGGAGACCCAGTACTTC
-	TRBV7-9	14	-	TRBJ2-7	CASSKGRNSYEQYF	TGTGCCAGCAGTAAAGGGAGGAATTCCTACGAGCAGTACTTC
-	TRBV5-1	16	-	TRBJ1-2	CASSLDRQPTNYGYTF	TGCGCCAGCAGCTTGGACCGACAACCCACTAACTATGGCTACACCTTC
-	TRBV2	14	TRBD2	TRBJ2-5	CASSALAEGETQYF	TGTGCCAGCAGTGCTCTAGCGGAGGGAGAGACCCAGTACTTC
-	TRBV2	15	-	TRBJ1-1	CASSEVGELNTEAFF	TGTGCCAGCAGTGAGGTCGGAGAGCTGAACACTGAAGCTTTCTTT
-	TRBV15	18	TRBD2	TRBJ2-1	CATSRVSGSKSSYNEQFF	TGTGCCACCAGCAGGGTTAGCGGGAGTAAGAGCTCCTACAATGAGCAGTTCTTC
-	TRBV2	16	-	TRBJ2-5	CASTQEQGLVTETQYF	TGTGCCAGCACTCAAGAGCAGGGTCTGGTGACAGAGACCCAGTACTTC
-	TRBV7-9	16	TRBD2	TRBJ2-3	CASSLGGLAATDTQYF	TGTGCCAGCAGCTTAGGGGGACTAGCGGCCACAGATACGCAGTATTTT
-	TRBV18	15	TRBD1	TRBJ1-2	CASSPPQGAAYGYTF	TGTGCCAGCTCACCGCCTCAGGGGGCGGCCTATGGCTACACCTTC